This paragraph covers one T cell receptor (beta chain) sequence. Its antigen is as yet unknown. The sort gate was single viable CD3+CD4+CD8-CD45RO+ cells for memory CD4+ T cells. After thawing, CD4+ T cells were positively selected. The source of the sample is a study of memory CD4+ T cells and cytomegalovirus serostatus. Study findings and constraints: Each of roughly 65 CMV-associated TCRbeta sequences occurred in one to five individuals.

Profiled with immunoSEQ multiplex PCR; TCRdb holds only in-frame clones, not every one. The sample lists around 40,000 clones, around 84% occurring once. The clonotype comes from an adult in good health and CMV-seronegative. Sequencing was performed on memory CD4+ T cells from blood.

The DNA for the CDR3 is TGTGCCAGTATGAGAGGGGGCTCGGCAGATACGCAGTATTTT. This codes for CASMRGGSADTQYF. The chain recombines TRBV19 with TRBJ2-3; TRBD1 aligns across 7 bases. J gave up 4 bases and V 7 bases, and 8 bases lay outside the gene matches. The CDR3 extends over 14 amino acids. CDR1 is LNHDA, CDR2 SQIVND, per germline (reference sequence).